Following are 20 T cell receptor beta chains from one sample sequenced in a study of chemoradiotherapy in HPV16-positive cancers. Measured with immunoSEQ multiplex PCR; TCRdb has only the in-frame clones, and not every one. The sample records about 2,500 clones, more than 75% being singletons. The sequencing used tumor tissue, collected from a patient who underwent chemoradiotherapy. These receptors were taken from a human donor with HPV-associated anogenital cancer.

The chain carries TRBV11-1 and TRBJ2-1; D tentatively reads TRBD1 or TRBD2 (5 bases each). Germline V gene sequence: CDR1 SGHAT, CDR2 FQDESV (reference sequence). The V and J ends lost 5 bases and 5 bases respectively, with 10 bases between them. The CDR3 consists of 13 residues. The CDR3 DNA follows: TGTGCCAGCAGCCGGGACGCGCACAATGAGCAGTTCTTC. The encoded protein is CASSRDAHNEQFF.

This sequence joins TRBV5-1 and TRBJ1-4, with D possibly matching TRBD1 (6 bases). V was trimmed by 0 bases and J by 8 bases, leaving 8 bases between them. Germline CDR1 and CDR2: SGHRS and YFSETQ. The CDR3 has 13 residues. The CDR3 sequence is CASSLDRDEKLFF. In nucleotides, the CDR3 is TGCGCCAGCAGCTTGGACAGGGACGAAAAACTGTTTTTT.

This chain connects TRBV18 to TRBJ2-5; 14 positions match TRBD2. J gave up 0 bases and V 6 bases, and 3 bases lay outside the gene matches. Looked up from germline, CDR1 is KGHSH and CDR2 is LQKENI. This CDR3 has 16 residues. CDR3 DNA sequence: TGTGCCAGCTCCCGGACTAGCGGGAGGTACCAAGAGACCCAGTACTTC. Translated, it gives CASSRTSGRYQETQYF. Complete variable domain (other parts from reference TRBV18 and TRBJ2-5): NAGVMQNPRHLVRRRGQEARLRCSPMKGHSHVYWYRQLPEEGLKFMVYLQKENIIDESGMPKERFSAEFPKEGPSILRIQQVVRGDSAAYFCASSRTSGRYQETQYFGPGTRLLVL.

CDR3 in DNA: TGTGCCAGTAGCCCCCACGGCGGGGACTCCTACAATGAGCAGTTCTTC. Translating gives CASSPHGGDSYNEQFF. The rearrangement uses TRBV19 and TRBJ2-1; possible D gene TRBD2, 6 bases. Per germline, CDR1 LNHDA and CDR2 SQIVND (reference sequence). The CDR3 loop spans 16 amino acids. V lost 6 bases, J lost 0 bases, and 15 bases lay in between.

V usage is TRBV5-1 and J usage is TRBJ2-3, with 12 bases identical to TRBD2. The V gene end was trimmed by 3 bases and the J gene end by 2 bases; junction bases not matched to a gene: 4. The CDR3 contains 16 residues. Germline V CDR1 and CDR2: SGHRS, YFSETQ. The CDR3 sequence is CASSWRTSGVTDTQYF. The CDR3 DNA reads TGCGCCAGCAGCTGGAGGACTAGCGGGGTCACAGATACGCAGTATTTT.

This chain joins TRBV4-1 and TRBJ2-7; 9 bases fit TRBD1. Germline CDR1 and CDR2: MGHRA and YSYEKL. The length of the CDR3 is 15 residues. Losses at the gene ends were 3 bases for V and 6 bases for J; bases not matched to a gene: 9. This chain's CDR3 is CASSQADRGYGEQYF. For the CDR3, the DNA is TGCGCCAGCAGCCAGGCTGACAGGGGGTACGGCGAGCAGTACTTC.

This clone was detected once. The V call is TRBV21-1, the J call TRBJ1-2. TRBV21-1 is marked as a pseudogene. This CDR3 contains 16 residues. CDR3 region: CASSKHPFGRAEGYTF. CDR3 bases: TGTGCCAGCAGCAAACACCCATTTGGGAGAGCGGAAGGCTACACCTTC.

CDR3 nucleotide sequence: TGCGCCAGCAGCCAGGCAATAGGGTACGAGCAGTACGTC. As protein: CASSQAIGYEQYV. This sequence joins TRBV4-1 and TRBJ2-7; unclear D gene. Germline V gene data show CDR1 as MGHRA and CDR2 as YSYEKL. With 3 bases removed from V and 4 bases from J, the gap between germline ends came to 10 bases. This CDR3 is built from 13 residues.

The gene calls are TRBV5-6 and TRBJ2-1; the D gene is possibly TRBD1 (5 bases). CDR3 length equals 16 residues. V dropped 0 bases and J dropped 7 bases, with 17 bases sitting between them. Germline V gene lookup returns CDR1 SGHDT and CDR2 YYEEEE. For the CDR3, the DNA is TGTGCCAGCAGCTTGGCCGGGTTAGGGGTTGGGAATGAGCAGTTCTTC. This translates into CASSLAGLGVGNEQFF.

In its sample, this clone is large. The chain recombines TRBV5-6 with TRBJ1-2; 7 positions match TRBD1. With V trimmed by 1 base and J by 6 bases, 3 bases remained unmatched. The CDR3 consists of 13 residues. Germline CDR1 and CDR2: SGHDT and YYEEEE. The CDR3 protein is CASSLTGEHGYTF. DNA for the CDR3: TGTGCCAGCAGCTTGACAGGGGAACATGGCTACACCTTC.

V and J are TRBV14 and TRBJ2-3, with D possibly matching TRBD1 (6 bases). The CDR3 has 12 amino acids. Germline V gene sequence: CDR1 SGHDN, CDR2 FVKESK. Trimming removed 2 bases from V and 8 bases from J, with 8 bases in between. The CDR3 region is CASSQQQGTQYF. The DNA of the CDR3 is TGTGCCAGCAGCCAACAACAGGGTACGCAGTATTTT.

This clone was recorded once. This sequence joins TRBV2 and TRBJ1-4, with TRBD1 identical over 11 bases. Germline V gene data show CDR1 as SNHLY and CDR2 as FYNNEI. This CDR3 has 12 amino acids. The V gene end was trimmed by 9 bases and the J gene end by 8 bases; junction bases not matched to a gene: 2. CDR3 sequence: CASRDRGEKLFF. The DNA of the CDR3 is TGTGCCAGTAGGGACAGGGGGGAAAAACTGTTTTTT.

The chain joins TRBV6-1 to TRBJ1-6, with 7 bases aligning to TRBD1. J gave up 9 bases and V 4 bases, and 3 bases lay outside the gene matches. The CDR3 has 13 amino acids. CDR1 MNHNS and CDR2 SASEGT come from the germline V gene. The CDR3 DNA reads TGTGCCAGCAGTGGACAGGGTCGTTCACCCCTCCACTTT. It yields the protein CASSGQGRSPLHF.

The rearrangement links TRBV10-3 to TRBJ2-7, with 7 bases matching TRBD1. The trim removed 3 bases at V and 6 bases at J, leaving 5 bases unmatched. Germline lookup yields CDR1 ENHRY and CDR2 SYGVKD. CDR3 length: 13 amino acids. CDR3 coding DNA: TGTGCCATCAGTGACCCCGACAGGGCCGAGCAGTACGTC. Translating it yields CAISDPDRAEQYV.

The CDR3 is CASSPSGRAVYEQFF. For the CDR3, the DNA is TGTGCCAGCAGCCCAAGCGGGAGGGCCGTTTATGAGCAGTTCTTC. J is TRBJ2-1 and V is TRBV7-2, with 10 positions matching TRBD2. The ends lost 5 bases at V and 8 bases at J; junction bases unmatched: 9. Germline V gives CDR1 SGHTA, CDR2 FQGNSA. This CDR3 has 15 amino acids. Together with reference TRBV7-2 and TRBJ2-1, the CDR3 gives the full variable domain: GAGVSQSPSNKVTEKGKDVELRCDPISGHTALYWYRQSLGQGLEFLIYFQGNSAPDKSGLPSDRFSAERTGGSVSTLTIQRTQQEDSAVYLCASSPSGRAVYEQFFGPGTRLTVL.

This sequence joins TRBV6-5 and TRBJ1-2; 10 bases map to TRBD1. This CDR3 is 16 amino acids long. CDR1 MNHEY and CDR2 SVGAGI come from the germline V gene. Trimming removed 2 bases from V and 4 bases from J; junction bases left unmatched: 7. The CDR3 loop reads CASSYTRTGGTYGYTF. CDR3 DNA sequence: TGTGCCAGCAGTTACACAAGGACAGGGGGGACCTATGGCTACACCTTC.

The V and J genes are TRBV6-4 and TRBJ2-6, with TRBD2 identical over 7 bases. Germline loops: CDR1 MRHNA, CDR2 SNTAGT. This CDR3 has 16 amino acids. With V trimmed by 0 bases and J by 4 bases, 3 bases remained unmatched. Here the CDR3 DNA reads TGTGCCAGCAGTGACTCAAGCGGGGACGGGGCCAACGTCCTGACTTTC. Amino acid sequence: CASSDSSGDGANVLTF.

This clone was found a few times. The rearrangement uses TRBV19 and TRBJ1-1; the D is unclear. V was pared by 4 bases and J by 1 base, with 7 bases between. The CDR3 covers 13 residues. Germline CDR1 reads LNHDA; CDR2 reads SQIVND (reference sequence). The CDR3 loop is CASSTSGNTEAFF. The CDR3 coding sequence is TGTGCCAGTAGTACTTCAGGGAACACTGAAGCTTTCTTT.

The chain has TRBV5-1 and TRBJ1-1; 8 bases align to TRBD1. V was pared by 4 bases and J by 1 base, with 6 bases of the junction left unmatched. The CDR3 covers 15 residues. Germline V gives CDR1 SGHRS, CDR2 YFSETQ. The CDR3 protein is CASSEDRAANTEAFF. In DNA, the CDR3 is TGCGCCAGCAGCGAGGACAGGGCAGCGAACACTGAAGCTTTCTTT.

V is TRBV7-2 and J is TRBJ2-7, with 12 bases matching TRBD1. V shed 5 bases, J shed 3 bases, and the junction held 17 bases outside the gene matches. Germline V lookup: CDR1 SGHTA, CDR2 FQGNSA. The CDR3 consists of 19 residues. As DNA, the CDR3 is TGTGCCAGCAGCCACCTAGCCGGGACAGGGGGCGGAAGGGTCTACGAGCAGTACGTC. It yields the protein CASSHLAGTGGGRVYEQYV.